This T cell receptor beta chain is drawn from a study of T cell responses to AZD1222 COVID-19 vaccine. Study conclusions and caveats: Nearly half of spike-specific TCRs reportedly target unmutated variant regions. Clonal diversity was possibly underestimated, and the donors were mostly white British, with more females. Spike as a whole was targeted by vaccine-associated CD4 TCRs, dominant at 160-218 and 743-854.

The CDR3 totals 14 residues. CDR1 SGHTA and CDR2 FQGNSA come from the germline V gene. With 1 base removed from V and 2 bases from J, the gap between germline ends came to 9 bases. Worth noting for this clone: Its target is unknown.

Only in-frame clones appear in the TCRdb table, and some are missing; sequencing was by immunoSEQ multiplex PCR. The table includes 100,000 to 150,000 clones, about 87% detected once. This receptor was identified in an adult in good health. This sequence joins TRBV7-2 and TRBJ2-7; TRBD1 is a possible D gene (5 bases). The specimen comprised peripheral blood, sampled on day 0 of AZD1222 vaccination. CDR3 nucleotide sequence: TGTGCCAGCAGCTTAGGGCCAGGGACCTACGAGCAGTACTTC. This encodes CASSLGPGTYEQYF.